The 16 T cell receptor beta chains listed next were all sequenced from one sample in a study of blood T cell repertoires in COVID-19. The protocol was immunoSEQ multiplex PCR, while the TCRdb copy is restricted to in-frame clones and leaves out a portion. Of 100,000 to 150,000 clones listed, 70% to 90% are singletons. The sequenced sample consisted of peripheral blood. These receptors were taken from a woman in her fifties or sixties with acute or convalescent COVID-19.

This chain joins TRBV2 and TRBJ1-6; the D is unclear. V dropped 10 bases and J dropped 5 bases, with 12 bases sitting between them. Germline CDR1 and CDR2: SNHLY and FYNNEI. The CDR3 contains 13 residues. CDR3 region: CAKQRVHNSPLHF. The CDR3 coding sequence is TGTGCCAAACAGAGGGTTCATAATTCACCCCTCCACTTT.

J is TRBJ1-1 and V is TRBV30; D is unclear. The CDR3 consists of 13 residues. Germline V gene lookup returns CDR1 GTSNPN and CDR2 SVGIG (reference sequence). V lost 0 bases and J lost 2, with 7 bases in between. CDR3 in DNA: TGTGCCTGGAGTGTCCCAGGAAACACTGAAGCTTTCTTT. Its translation is CAWSVPGNTEAFF.

V and J are TRBV7-2 and TRBJ1-6; weak D call: TRBD1 (5 bases). The germline CDR1 and CDR2 sequences are SGHTA and FQGNSA. This CDR3 has 18 amino acids. V was trimmed by 1 base and J by 3 bases, leaving 16 bases between them. Here the CDR3 reads CASSLGGTRKHYNSPLHF. CDR3 bases: TGTGCCAGCAGCTTAGGAGGGACTCGCAAGCACTATAATTCACCCCTCCACTTT.

The J gene is TRBJ1-2, the V gene TRBV6-5; tentatively, D is TRBD1 (5 bases). The germline gives CDR1 MNHEY, CDR2 SVGAGI. V was pared by 6 bases and J by 8 bases, with 16 bases between. The CDR3 is made up of 13 amino acids. CDR3 DNA: TGTGCCAGCAGCCAGACAGCAGATCGCGGCTACACCTTC. It yields the protein CASSQTADRGYTF.

The chain employs TRBV21-1 and TRBJ1-3. TRBV21-1 constitutes a pseudogene. The CDR3 spans 16 residues. The CDR3 spells CASSLKRGAAGNTIYF. Here the CDR3 DNA reads TGTGCCAGCAGCCTTAAGCGGGGGGCGGCTGGAAACACCATATATTTT.

This chain links TRBV6-5 with TRBJ1-6, with a possible D match to TRBD1 (6 bases). The CDR3 covers 15 residues. CDR1 is MNHEY and CDR2 is SVGAGI in the germline V gene. The V gene lost 0 bases and the J gene lost 10 bases, with 13 bases spanning the gap. CDR3 in amino acids: CASSYSNGRGSPLHF. In DNA form, the CDR3 reads TGTGCCAGCAGTTACTCGAATGGGAGGGGGTCACCCCTCCACTTT.

This rearrangement joins TRBV5-1 to TRBJ2-2; D possibly corresponds to TRBD1 (6 bases). The CDR3 runs to 15 residues. V gave up 2 bases and J gave up 3 bases, with 11 bases separating them. The germline gives CDR1 SGHRS, CDR2 YFSETQ. The CDR3: CASSFLQGHTGELFF. CDR3 nucleotide sequence: TGCGCCAGCAGCTTTTTACAGGGACACACCGGGGAGCTGTTTTTT.

The rearrangement joins TRBV2 to TRBJ1-1, with 7 bases fitting TRBD1. V lost 7 bases, J lost 6 bases, and 8 bases stayed unmatched. The germline gives CDR1 SNHLY, CDR2 FYNNEI. CDR3 length: 13 amino acids. The CDR3 DNA sequence: TGTGCCAGCAATCTACAGGGGACGCCTGAAGCTTTCTTT. It is translated as CASNLQGTPEAFF.

This chain connects TRBV7-8 to TRBJ1-1, with 7 bases identical to TRBD1. The germline CDR1 and CDR2 sequences are SGHVS and FQNEAQ. Trimming removed 5 bases from V and 10 bases from J; junction bases left unmatched: 16. This CDR3 has 15 amino acids. Here the CDR3 reads CASSKRRDSPFRAFF. For the CDR3, the DNA is TGTGCCAGCAGCAAGCGTAGGGACAGTCCTTTTAGAGCTTTCTTT.

This clone was detected a few times. The V call is TRBV5-5, the J call TRBJ1-1, with a weak D call TRBD1 (5 bases). This CDR3 has 16 amino acids. Trimming stripped 1 base from V and 1 base from J, with 14 bases between. CDR1 and CDR2 from the germline V gene are SGHKS and YYEKEE (reference sequence). The CDR3 DNA sequence: TGTGCCAGCAGCTTGAGGCAGGGACTCGGGAACACTGAAGCTTTCTTT. The encoded protein is CASSLRQGLGNTEAFF.

V is TRBV2 and J is TRBJ2-1; D may be TRBD2 (7 bases). From germline, CDR1 is SNHLY and CDR2 FYNNEI. V was trimmed by 11 bases and J by 4 bases, leaving 21 bases between them. The length of the CDR3 is 15 residues. The CDR3 DNA follows: TGTGCCGGGGGGGCCGGGCGGGGGAGATACAATGAGCAGTTCTTC. Its translation is CAGGAGRGRYNEQFF.

The genes are TRBV6-5 and TRBJ2-7; tentative D call: TRBD1 (5 bases). The length of the CDR3 is 14 residues. V was trimmed by 7 bases and J by 2 bases, leaving 15 bases between them. Germline-derived CDR1 and CDR2 are MNHEY and SVGAGI. The CDR3 DNA is TGTGCCAGCACCCAAAGGACACCCCCCTACGAGCAGTACTTC. It encodes CASTQRTPPYEQYF.

This clone was observed a few times. The chain carries TRBV20-1 and TRBJ1-5; the match to TRBD1 covers 7 bases. Germline assignment: CDR1 DFQATT and CDR2 SNEGSKA (reference sequence). The trim removed 3 bases at V and 5 bases at J, leaving 10 bases unmatched. The CDR3 length is 15 residues. The CDR3 nucleotides read TGCAGTGCTAGTATCCGGGACAGCCAGTATCAGCCCCAGCATTTT. Protein sequence: CSASIRDSQYQPQHF.

This clone appeared a single time. This chain links TRBV6-5 with TRBJ1-3; D perhaps matches TRBD1 (5 bases). V was shortened by 11 bases and J by 3 bases, with 17 bases between the two germline ends. This CDR3 has 14 residues. Germline V gives CDR1 MNHEY, CDR2 SVGAGI. CDR3 nucleotide sequence: TGTGCCGCCATGGGGCGCTTCGGTGGAAACACCATATATTTT. This translates into CAAMGRFGGNTIYF.

The CDR3 reads CASDLSGRGYTF. DNA for the CDR3: TGTGCCAGCGATTTGTCAGGCCGCGGCTACACCTTC. The chain combines TRBV2 with TRBJ1-2; D gene unclear. Germline V gives CDR1 SNHLY, CDR2 FYNNEI. V was cut by 8 bases and J by 8 bases, with 15 bases left in between. The length of the CDR3 is 12 residues.

This chain connects TRBV11-2 to TRBJ1-2; D remains unclear. The germline V and J ends were trimmed by 6 bases and 3 bases, with 17 bases remaining between them. This CDR3 has 15 residues. Germline V gene lookup returns CDR1 SGHAT and CDR2 FQNNGV. CDR3 coding DNA: TGTGCCAGCAGGGTTTTGGTTAGCCCTGACTATGGCTACACCTTC. Translation: CASRVLVSPDYGYTF.